This TCR beta chain is from a study of blood T cells in healthy people across ages. Through a sample-barcoded 5' primer and a J-beta primer mix, a second PCR was run for 7 to 11 cycles. A 12-random-nucleotide template-switch adaptor tagged each cDNA molecule. Using its own MiXCR run on the 5' RACE reads, TCRdb lists one record per CDR3 protein. This sample has around 940,000 distinct CDR3 sequences, with 45% to 60% found just once. Comments on this clonotype: Its specificity is not known.

Study conclusions and caveats: Diversity figures derived from one million T cells were judged to underestimate the true value. Expanded clonotype shifts may have been confounded, as the donors had an unknown CMV status. The unsorted PBMCs prevented any conclusive comparison of naive versus antigen-experienced cells.

The TCR originated in an older woman in good health. The specimen was blood.

CDR3 DNA: TGTGCCAGCAGCTTAGCGGCTTGGGACTACGAGCAGTACTTC. Residues: CASSLAAWDYEQYF. This chain joins TRBV7-9 and TRBJ2-7; D call uncertain. This CDR3 spans 14 amino acids. Germline loops: CDR1 SEHNR, CDR2 FQNEAQ (reference sequence). Trimming left V 0 bases short and J 3 bases short, with 9 bases between.